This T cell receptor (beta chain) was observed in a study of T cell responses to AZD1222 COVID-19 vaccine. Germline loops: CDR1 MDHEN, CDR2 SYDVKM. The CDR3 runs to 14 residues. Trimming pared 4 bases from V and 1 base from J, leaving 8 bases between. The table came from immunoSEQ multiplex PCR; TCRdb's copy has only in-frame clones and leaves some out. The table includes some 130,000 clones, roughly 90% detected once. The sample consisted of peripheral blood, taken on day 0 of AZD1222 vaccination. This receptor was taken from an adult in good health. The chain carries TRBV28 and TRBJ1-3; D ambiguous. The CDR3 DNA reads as TGTGCCAGCAGTTCGGGGTTTTCTGGAAACACCATATATTTT. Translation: CASSSGFSGNTIYF.